This record covers a single T cell receptor beta chain. Which antigen it targets is not known. The input lacks base qualities; no much larger clone sits a single base away. CD8 naive samples consisted of CD45RO-negative cells that were positively selected for CCR7, yielding a CD45RA+CCR7+ population without TemRA cells. The donors were healthy, HIV-negative adults with no recently reported acute infections or vaccinations. All donors were Caucasian adults living in Nashville, Tennessee, USA. Blood was collected by leukapheresis, and PBMCs were isolated by Ficoll-Histopaque density gradient centrifugation and then cryopreserved in liquid nitrogen vapor phase. Analytical flow cytometry was used to check the purity and quantity of every magnetically sorted T cell population. Genomic DNA was isolated from each sorted fraction and quantified by UV absorbance on a Nanodrop 2000c. Using the deep immunoSEQ assay, multiplex PCR amplified TCR CDR3 regions from genomic DNA. Genomic DNA extracted from each cell subset was distributed evenly over all wells of several immunoSEQ 96-well plates, and each plate served as one replicate. For sorted subsets, each replicate PCR was loaded with roughly 200 ng genomic DNA, equivalent to some 31,000 T cell genomes. Purified libraries were quantified with a Qubit 3.0 fluorometer, sized on a Bioanalyzer 2100, and re-quantified with the KAPA Library Quantification kit. Each immunoSEQ 96-well plate was sequenced on its own single-read 150-cycle Illumina NextSeq 550 flow cell. The source study handled its data this way. Because only junctional sequences without quality scores were contained in the immunoSEQ output, filtering matching that applied to full-length reads could not be performed. Sequences were annotated with PyIR, a Python wrapper for IgBLAST v1.9, using IMGT germline references to assign V/J genes and CDR3. Any read was removed if the V/J assignment was weak (E-value above 1e-6), the CDR3 was missing, or the read contained stop codons, out-of-frame junctions, or ambiguous translated residues. V3J clonotypes were defined as sequences sharing an identical inferred V gene, J gene, and CDR3 amino acid sequence. Percentage overlap between repertoires was computed as shared unique clonotypes divided by the size of the smaller repertoire. Repertoire richness was assessed with RTK rarefaction, the Chao1 estimator, and Recon v2.1 estimates of unobserved clonotypes. OLGA was used to compute generation probabilities for all TCRbeta clonotypes that the gDNA method yielded from a handful of donors. Here the immuneACCESS table is served through TCRdb, limited to in-frame sequences with V and J called. Missing clones are a known gap in these copies; in checked studies unresolved V genes cover under half, and the rest lacks a known reason. V and J calls and clone size are copied from that table; D and trimming were computed from the DNA. This sample is represented by millions of clones; about 93% of them were singletons. The ten most abundant clones make up 1.5% to 2% of the sample.

The data are from a study of shared clonotypes between healthy human individuals (TCRdb year 2020). Looking at the study overall: Two women and a few men aged 18 to 49 years were included in the cohort. Per donor, three plates each were used for CD4 naive and CD4 memory, two for CD8 naive, and one for CD8 memory. To estimate repertoire size and how much clonotypes are shared between individuals, the study performed deep sequencing of blood TCR repertoires from five healthy adults. Libraries were prepared and TCR repertoires were sequenced by different laboratories using diverse techniques, in order to increase sequencing depth and limit assay-specific biases. Per donor, leukapheresis produced somewhere between about 0.8 and 9.5 billion PBMCs. Results the study describes overall, beyond this receptor: Sharing across a few donors was observed for approximately 5% of naive CD4, 3% to 3.5% of naive CD8, 2% to 2.5% of memory CD4, and over 0.3% of memory CD8 clonotypes. The genetic and exposure-history diversity represented was limited by the small number of donors. Pairwise subsampling led to the expectation that sequencing depth would affect the degree of clonotype sharing among donors. Incomplete sequencing was indicated by rarefaction of sorted-subset datasets, despite the large sequencing depth. Clonotypes shared by all four sorted-subset donors showed higher generation probabilities than non-shared clonotypes. Only blood was sampled, and tissue TCR repertoires likely differ from those in blood. Naive subsets generally had larger estimated clonotype richness than memory subsets did.

The germline V gene (reference sequence) supplies CDR1 MNHEY and CDR2 SMNVEV. The CDR3 has 16 amino acids, counting the end cysteine and phenylalanine. Here the CDR3 DNA is all that survives: 48 bases in frame from base 1. V is reduced by 0 bases and J by 1 base, leaving a spacing of 12 bases between them. Material: naive CD8+ T cells from PBMCs. The meaning of the sample's cell subset or site label: CD45RA+CCR7+. The chain is made from TRBV27 and TRBJ2-5; the D gene identity is not certain. This sequence originates from a man younger than 35 in good health. Some clones in this sample may be carry-over from other donors' samples. CDR3 region: CASSLSLALGQETQYF. The sequence in DNA is TGTGCCAGCAGTTTATCGCTGGCTCTAGGCCAAGAGACCCAGTACTTC.